The 5 T cell receptor beta chains below come from one sample, sequenced in a study of T-cell reconstitution after alpha-beta-depleted transplantation in children. Construction of the TCRbeta library involved unique molecular identifiers. TCRdb reprocessed the PCR reads with MiXCR, giving one entry per CDR3 protein. The data hold about 980,000 distinct CDR3 sequences, with 25% to 35% observed a single time. This specimen was PBMCs, mostly from graft donor cells, taken 360 days after TCRalphabeta/CD19-depleted stem cell transplant. All receptors derive from a boy in the first two years of life who had a stem cell transplant for SCID, so the T cells may come from the graft donor.

This clonotype was recorded once. The V call is TRBV25-1, the J call TRBJ2-1, with unresolved D. Germline V gene data show CDR1 as MGHDK and CDR2 as SYGVNS. With 1 base removed from V and 5 bases from J, the gap between germline ends came to 12 bases. This CDR3 comprises 15 residues. This CDR3 reads CASSELGGVDNEQFF. The CDR3 DNA reads as TGTGCCAGCAGTGAATTGGGTGGGGTAGACAATGAGCAGTTCTTC.

The V and J genes are TRBV20-1 and TRBJ1-3, with unresolved D. CDR3 length: 15 amino acids. Looked up from germline, CDR1 is DFQATT and CDR2 is SNEGSKA (reference sequence). Trimming pared 1 base from V and 0 bases from J, leaving 10 bases between. The CDR3 coding sequence is TGCAGTGCTAGAGTGAGGGCGGGCTCTGGAAACACCATATATTTT. This encodes CSARVRAGSGNTIYF.

This clonotype was seen only a few times. This sequence joins TRBV20-1 and TRBJ1-1; D gene uncertain. V was shortened by 2 bases and J by 5 bases, with 3 bases between the two germline ends. CDR1 and CDR2 from the germline V gene are DFQATT and SNEGSKA (reference sequence). The CDR3 is made up of 10 amino acids. The CDR3 coding sequence is TGCAGTGCTAGAAGTACTGAAGCTTTCTTT. Translated: CSARSTEAFF.

This chain uses TRBV11-2 with TRBJ2-7; 8 bases agree with TRBD1. Germline V lookup: CDR1 SGHAT, CDR2 FQNNGV. V dropped 5 bases and J dropped 2; count of bases not matched to a gene: 8. The CDR3 is 15 residues long. For the CDR3, the DNA is TGTGCCAGCAGCCCGTGGACAGGGTGGACCTACGAGCAGTACTTC. Amino acids: CASSPWTGWTYEQYF.

V usage is TRBV7-9 and J usage is TRBJ2-2; TRBD2 might be the D (5 bases). This CDR3 comprises 15 residues. The V gene lost 5 bases and the J gene lost 6 bases, with 16 bases spanning the gap. The germline CDR1 and CDR2 sequences are SEHNR and FQNEAQ (reference sequence). Here the CDR3 reads CASSREPSWAGELFF. The DNA of the CDR3 is TGTGCCAGCAGCAGGGAGCCTAGTTGGGCCGGGGAGCTGTTTTTT.